The sample holds many counts of the clone carrying this T cell receptor beta chain. The entry originates in a study of regulatory T cells in long-lasting Graves disease. Described time point: persistent/refractory GD, antithyroid drugs over 5 years with positive TRAb. Making the TCR library involved RNA that had been extracted from PBMCs. V gave up 5 bases and J gave up 4 bases; unmatched junction bases: 7. Germline CDR1 and CDR2: SEHNR and FQNEAQ (reference sequence). The length of the CDR3 is 16 residues. Relying on iRepertoire HTBI primers and Arm-PCR of CDR3 regions, the team built TCR beta libraries. Per the authors' pipeline: Segment identification across samples yielded 55 to 65 TRBV and 13 to 15 TRBJ segments. TCRdb independently ran MiXCR on the multiplex PCR reads; one entry per CDR3 protein. TCRdb, not the authors, supplied the V and J calls. This sample carries 400,000 to 500,000 distinct CDR3 sequences, 20% to 25% of them seen once, and the ten largest clones take 7% to 9%.

The source was peripheral blood mononuclear cells (PBMCs), collected when the disease was refractory, from a patient treated with antithyroid drugs. The rearrangement links TRBV7-9 to TRBJ2-5; 13 bases line up with TRBD2. The origin of this receptor is a female donor with Graves disease. The CDR3 sequence: CASSPGTSGIGETQYF. The DNA for the CDR3 is TGTGCCAGCAGCCCCGGGACTAGCGGGATAGGAGAGACCCAGTACTTC.